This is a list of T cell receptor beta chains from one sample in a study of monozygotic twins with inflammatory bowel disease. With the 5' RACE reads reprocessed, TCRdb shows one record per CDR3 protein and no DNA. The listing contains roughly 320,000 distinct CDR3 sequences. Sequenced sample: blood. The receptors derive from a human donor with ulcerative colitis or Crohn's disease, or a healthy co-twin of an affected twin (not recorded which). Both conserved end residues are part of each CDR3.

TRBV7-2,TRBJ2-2,CASSTKTGLNTGELFF
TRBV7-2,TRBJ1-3,CASSLVGVGSGNTIYF
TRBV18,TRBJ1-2,CASSRQGSDYTF
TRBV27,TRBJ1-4,CASSFRDRVGEKLFF
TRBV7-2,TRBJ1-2,CASSLAEGPFYGYTF
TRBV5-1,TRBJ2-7,CASSLAALADFNTYEQYF
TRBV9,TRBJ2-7,CASSVGGQEPYEQYF
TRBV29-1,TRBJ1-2,CSVDGTGDYGYTF
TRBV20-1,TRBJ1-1,CSAPGQAGAEAFF
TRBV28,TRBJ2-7,CASSSPTSGALLTRSYEQYF
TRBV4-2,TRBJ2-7,CASSQDRGGQRTYEQYF
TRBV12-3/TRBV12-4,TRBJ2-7,CASRGSSYEQYF
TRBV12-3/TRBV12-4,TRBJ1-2,CASRSDRGANYGYTF
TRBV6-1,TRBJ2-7,CASSTVAGRRGTYEQYF
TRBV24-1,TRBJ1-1,CATSDLIEAFF
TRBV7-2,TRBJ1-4,CASSALRGDNEKLFF
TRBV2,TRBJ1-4,CASSLRRGFATNEKLFF
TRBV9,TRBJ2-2,CASSVMGANTGELFF
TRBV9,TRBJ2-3,CASSVLQRGVTDTQYF
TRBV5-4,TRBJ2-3,CASSVTSGKTDTQYF
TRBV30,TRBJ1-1,CAMGQRNTEAFF
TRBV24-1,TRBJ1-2,CATSDTTGLYGYTF
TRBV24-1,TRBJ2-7,CATSEPGTSRQYF
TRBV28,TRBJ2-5,CASRDRGRETQYF
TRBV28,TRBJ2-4,CASSSTGAGAKNIQYF
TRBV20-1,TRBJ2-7,CSAIRPETGTYEQYF
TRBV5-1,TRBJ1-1,CASSRSGAEAFF
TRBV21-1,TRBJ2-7,CASSPGLPYEQYF
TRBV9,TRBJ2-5,CASSYSGGRQETQYF
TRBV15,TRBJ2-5,CATSGTGYQETQYF
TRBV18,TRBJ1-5,CASSPVVLGRTQPQHF
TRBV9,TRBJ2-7,CASPLPGGALGSYEQYF
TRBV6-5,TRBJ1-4,CASSYTGQGGFEKLFF
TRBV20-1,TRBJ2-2,CSASLWNTGELFF
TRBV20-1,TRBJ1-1,CSARELERGSPVHTEAFF
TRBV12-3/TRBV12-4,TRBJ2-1,CASSPTSDLYNEQFF
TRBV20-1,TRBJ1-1,CSARDLGYWDRDTEAFF
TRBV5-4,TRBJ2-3,CASSPFLREPDTQYF
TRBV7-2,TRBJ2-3,CASSLAVGRSGGRNTQYF
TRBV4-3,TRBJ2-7,CASSQQDRSGEQYF
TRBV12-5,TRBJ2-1,CASGFSGSHNEQFF
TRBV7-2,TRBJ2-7,CASSLGRPPEQYF
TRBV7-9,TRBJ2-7,CASSLKGPGRSYEQYF
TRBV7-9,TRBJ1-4,CASTKLGAKDEKLFF
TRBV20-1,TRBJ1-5,CSARGSTNRGTQPQHF
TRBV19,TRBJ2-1,CASSLRDSRFRNEQFF